The present T cell receptor (beta chain) was sequenced within a study of graft-versus-host responses after intestinal transplantation. Study summary: Transplant types were multivisceral, liver-intestinal, or isolated intestinal. Each patient got anti-thymocyte globulin induction, then tacrolimus and steroids for around three years.

The protocol was immunoSEQ multiplex PCR, while the TCRdb copy is restricted to in-frame clones and leaves out a portion. The sample has 96,000 or so clones; roughly 90% are singletons. With regard to this clone: Its target is unknown.

After removal of 2 bases from V and 2 bases from J, the junction contained 5 bases not matched to a gene. CDR1 and CDR2 from the germline V gene are MNHNS and SASEGT. This CDR3 has 15 amino acids. General study results and limits: Among recipient marrow samples, GvH clones were found; some appeared first in ileum or blood. Patients who carried graft-donor T cell macrochimerism also had high graft-versus-host to host-versus-graft clonal ratios in their allografts.

V is TRBV6-1 and J is TRBJ2-7; 8 bases are a match to TRBD1. The sequence derives from a human donor who received an intestinal transplant. This sample comprised unstimulated CD4+ T cells sorted from spleen or lymph node cells, obtained before intestinal transplant. DNA of the CDR3: TGTGCCAGCAGTGAACGGCAGGGGGCCCCCTACGAGCAGTACTTC. Protein: CASSERQGAPYEQYF.